Presented here are 30 T cell receptor beta chains from one specimen sequenced in a study of shared clonotypes between healthy human individuals. Assay: immunoSEQ multiplex PCR; the TCRdb copy retains only in-frame clones and omits some. The repertoire includes around 600,000 clones, about 96% of them detected once, and 0.057% sits in the top ten. Sequenced input: naive CD4+ T cells sorted from blood. Subset denoted: CD45RA+ positively selected. Source of these receptors: a woman in her thirties in good health.

This rearrangement joins TRBV7-9 to TRBJ1-4, with D unresolved. The CDR3 spans 16 residues. Germline V gene sequence: CDR1 SEHNR, CDR2 FQNEAQ (reference sequence). V lost 5 bases and J 4 bases, leaving 17 bases between the germline ends. The CDR3 is CASSPFTGDINEKLFF. For the CDR3, the DNA is TGTGCCAGCAGCCCGTTTACTGGCGATATTAATGAAAAACTGTTTTTT.

V is TRBV23-1 and J is TRBJ2-2, with D maybe TRBD2 (7 bases). TRBV23-1 qualifies as an ORF whose function is uncertain. Trimming left V 2 bases short and J 7 bases short, with 11 bases between. The CDR3 contains 14 residues. The CDR3 DNA is TGCGCCAGCAGTCAAGTAGGGGGGGACGGGGAGCTGTTTTTT. It codes for CASSQVGGDGELFF.

This clone was seen a single time. V usage is TRBV5-4 and J usage is TRBJ1-3, with unresolved D. The length of the CDR3 is 15 residues. The ends were cut back, 2 bases at V and 4 bases at J, with 13 bases in the middle. Germline CDR1 and CDR2: SGHNT and YYREEE (reference sequence). The CDR3 nucleotides read TGTGCCAGCAGCTTACAACAAGGGAGAGGAAACACCATATATTTT. Residues: CASSLQQGRGNTIYF.

This sequence joins TRBV7-9 and TRBJ1-4; no clear D. Trimming took off 6 bases at V and 4 bases at J, with 15 bases between the two ends. CDR3 size: 15 residues. CDR1 SEHNR and CDR2 FQNEAQ come from the germline V gene (reference sequence). The DNA of the CDR3 is TGTGCCAGCAGTCGAAACGACGGGAATAATGAAAAACTGTTTTTT. It translates to CASSRNDGNNEKLFF. The entire variable domain, with the rest obtained from reference TRBV7-9 and TRBJ1-4, is as follows: DTGVSQNPRHKITKRGQNVTFRCDPISEHNRLYWYRQTLGQGPEFLTYFQNEAQLEKSRLLSDRFSAERPKGSFSTLEIQRTEQGDSAMYLCASSRNDGNNEKLFFGSGTQLSVL.

The V call is TRBV2, the J call TRBJ1-3; D gene uncertain. There are 13 residues in the CDR3. The V and J ends lost 8 bases and 0 bases respectively, with 8 bases between them. CDR1 SNHLY and CDR2 FYNNEI come from the germline V gene. This CDR3 is CASALGSGNTIYF. For the CDR3, the DNA is TGTGCCAGCGCACTGGGCTCTGGAAACACCATATATTTT.

The V call is TRBV6-1, the J call TRBJ2-7; maybe TRBD1 (6 bases). V lost 5 bases and J lost 5, with 19 bases in between. Germline assignment: CDR1 MNHNS and CDR2 SASEGT. CDR3 size: 15 residues. CDR3 in DNA: TGTGCCAGCAGTCGACAGGCAAGTCTCACTCACGAGCAGTACTTC. Amino acids: CASSRQASLTHEQYF.

This clone was observed a single time. The chain has TRBV6-5 and TRBJ1-1, with TRBD1 as a possible D gene (6 bases). V gave up 6 bases and J gave up 0 bases, with 14 bases separating them. Germline lookup yields CDR1 MNHEY and CDR2 SVGAGI. CDR3 size: 15 residues. As DNA, the CDR3 is TGTGCCAGCAGCCTACTGGGACAACTGAACACTGAAGCTTTCTTT. This codes for CASSLLGQLNTEAFF.

The V gene is TRBV11-2, the J gene TRBJ2-5, with 10 bases lining up with TRBD2. Germline loops: CDR1 SGHAT, CDR2 FQNNGV. After removal of 5 bases from V and 4 bases from J, the junction contained 13 bases not matched to a gene. This CDR3 has 17 residues. In nucleotides, the CDR3 is TGTGCCAGCAGCCCCAGAGCGGGAGGGTTAAGCGGAGAGACCCAGTACTTC. It encodes CASSPRAGGLSGETQYF. Drawing the rest from reference TRBV11-2 and TRBJ2-5, the complete variable domain is EAGVAQSPRYKIIEKRQSVAFWCNPISGHATLYWYQQILGQGPKLLIQFQNNGVVDDSQLPKDRFSAERLKGVDSTLKIQPAKLEDSAVYLCASSPRAGGLSGETQYFGPGTRLLVL.

The V call is TRBV7-9, the J call TRBJ2-7; TRBD1 matches 11 bases. This CDR3 comprises 15 residues. Germline lookup yields CDR1 SEHNR and CDR2 FQNEAQ (reference sequence). With V trimmed by 2 bases and J by 5 bases, 5 bases remained unmatched. The DNA for the CDR3 is TGTGCCAGCAGCTTAATAGGGACAGGGGGTAACGAGCAGTACTTC. Residues: CASSLIGTGGNEQYF.

The chain uses TRBV5-1 and TRBJ2-5, with D unclear. CDR3 length: 16 residues. V lost 0 bases and J lost 3, with 15 bases in between. Germline V CDR1 and CDR2: SGHRS, YFSETQ. Written as DNA, the CDR3 is TGCGCCAGCAGCTTGGGCCCAGAAAGGCCTAAAGAGACCCAGTACTTC. It translates to CASSLGPERPKETQYF.

This chain links TRBV2 with TRBJ2-2; D is unclear. Trimming pared 8 bases from V and 2 bases from J, leaving 9 bases between. CDR3 size: 13 residues. CDR1 is SNHLY, CDR2 FYNNEI, per germline. CDR3 nucleotide sequence: TGTGCCAGCGCATTACCAAACACCGGGGAGCTGTTTTTT. Translating it yields CASALPNTGELFF.

CDR3 amino acids: CASSVVPTENTEAFF. The CDR3 nucleotides read TGTGCCAGCAGCGTAGTTCCGACAGAGAACACTGAAGCTTTCTTT. The chain uses TRBV9 and TRBJ1-1; perhaps TRBD1 as D (5 bases). Between the trimmed V and J ends, which lost 0 bases and 1 base, there was a span of 10 bases. The germline V gene has CDR1 SGDLS and CDR2 YYNGEE. CDR3 length: 15 residues.

The rearrangement uses TRBV7-2 and TRBJ1-5; tentatively, D is TRBD1 (6 bases). The length of the CDR3 is 15 residues. The V gene's germline CDR1 is SGHTA and CDR2 FQGNSA. Trimming removed 1 base from V and 1 base from J, with 8 bases in between. This chain's CDR3 is CASSLGGGSNQPQHF. CDR3 coding DNA: TGTGCCAGCAGCTTAGGTGGGGGCAGCAATCAGCCCCAGCATTTT.

The gene calls are TRBV5-8 and TRBJ1-5; 8 bases fit TRBD1. The CDR3 is 15 residues long. With V trimmed by 3 bases and J by 2 bases, 4 bases remained unmatched. From germline, CDR1 is SGHTS and CDR2 YDEGEE. CDR3 protein: CASSWQGAGNQPQHF. For the CDR3, the DNA is TGTGCCAGCAGCTGGCAGGGGGCCGGCAATCAGCCCCAGCATTTT. The full variable domain, its missing parts supplied by reference TRBV5-8 and TRBJ1-5, is EAGVTQSPTHLIKTRGQQATLRCSPISGHTSVYWYQQALGLGLQFLLWYDEGEERNRGNFPPRFSGRQFPNYSSELNVNALELEDSALYLCASSWQGAGNQPQHFGDGTRLSIL.

V usage is TRBV18 and J usage is TRBJ2-1; D possibly corresponds to TRBD1 (5 bases). The V and J ends lost 4 bases and 4 bases respectively, with 14 bases between them. Germline V gene sequence: CDR1 KGHSH, CDR2 LQKENI. The CDR3 consists of 15 residues. DNA for the CDR3: TGTGCCAGCTCACTACGACAATCAGGGTACAATGAGCAGTTCTTC. Translated: CASSLRQSGYNEQFF.

V gene TRBV5-1 combines with J gene TRBJ1-6; TRBD1 agrees at 7 bases. Germline V gene sequence: CDR1 SGHRS, CDR2 YFSETQ. V gave up 4 bases and J gave up 5 bases; unmatched junction bases: 6. The CDR3 is 15 residues long. CDR3 amino acids: CASSPGQVNNSPLHF. DNA of the CDR3: TGCGCCAGCAGCCCTGGACAGGTTAATAATTCACCCCTCCACTTT.

The rearrangement joins TRBV6-6 to TRBJ2-7; D is ambiguous. The germline CDR1 and CDR2 sequences are MNHNY and SVGAGI (reference sequence). The CDR3 extends over 12 amino acids. Deletions cut 8 bases from V and 3 bases from J, with 11 bases between. CDR3 DNA sequence: TGTGCCAGCGGGTGGCAGCTCTACGAGCAGTACTTC. This gives the protein CASGWQLYEQYF.

The count of this clone is one. As DNA, the CDR3 is TGCGCCAGCAGCCATGGTTCGGGGGGTGCGGGCAATCAGCCCCAGCATTTT. This sequence encodes CASSHGSGGAGNQPQHF. The chain couples TRBV4-1 to TRBJ1-5; TRBD1 is a possible D gene (5 bases). The CDR3 consists of 17 residues. The V gene's germline CDR1 is MGHRA and CDR2 YSYEKL. Trimming shortened V by 3 bases and J by 2 bases, and 17 bases separated the two germline ends.

DNA of the CDR3: TGCGCCAGCAGCCAAGATCGTACAGGGGTAGGGGAGCTGTTTTTT. Encoded protein: CASSQDRTGVGELFF. The rearrangement joins TRBV4-1 to TRBJ2-2; TRBD1 agrees at 7 bases. After removal of 0 bases from V and 8 bases from J, the junction contained 6 bases not matched to a gene. The CDR3 spans 15 residues. From germline, CDR1 is MGHRA and CDR2 YSYEKL.

The chain is built from TRBV18 and TRBJ2-5; a weak D match, TRBD2 (5 bases). The CDR3 consists of 14 residues. Trimming pared 5 bases from V and 1 base from J, leaving 11 bases between. Germline values: CDR1 KGHSH, CDR2 LQKENI. CDR3 in amino acids: CASSSPTIQETQYF. As DNA, the CDR3 is TGTGCCAGCTCATCTCCGACTATCCAAGAGACCCAGTACTTC.

This chain connects TRBV10-1 to TRBJ2-7, with a weak D call TRBD1 (5 bases). V lost 1 base and J 6 bases, leaving 10 bases between the germline ends. This CDR3 region has 13 residues. Germline V gives CDR1 WNHNN, CDR2 SYGVQD (reference sequence). CDR3 region: CASSEYQGSEQYF. The CDR3 nucleotides are TGCGCCAGCAGTGAGTATCAGGGTTCCGAGCAGTACTTC.

The CDR3 DNA reads TGTGCCAGCAGTTCCCCTTTACTAGCGGGATCCTACAATGAGCAGTTCTTC. Its translation is CASSSPLLAGSYNEQFF. The V gene is TRBV27, the J gene TRBJ2-1, with 10 positions matching TRBD2. CDR3 length equals 17 residues. Germline V gene lookup returns CDR1 MNHEY and CDR2 SMNVEV (reference sequence). V was clipped by 4 bases and J by 1 base; unmatched bases: 7.

This rearrangement joins TRBV19 to TRBJ2-7; possibly TRBD2 for D (6 bases). Germline CDR1 LNHDA, CDR2 SQIVND (reference sequence). The V and J ends lost 10 bases and 5 bases respectively, with 21 bases between them. This CDR3 has 14 amino acids. CDR3 loop: CATKRRGLGDEQYF. The CDR3 DNA follows: TGTGCCACAAAACGGCGGGGCCTCGGGGACGAGCAGTACTTC.

DNA of the CDR3: TGCGCCAGCAGCGGGGGCCACGGGGTGGGTGAGACCCAGTACTTC. This encodes CASSGGHGVGETQYF. This chain uses TRBV4-1 with TRBJ2-5, with a weak D call TRBD1 (6 bases). Trimming stripped 5 bases from V and 5 bases from J, with 18 bases between. CDR1 and CDR2 from the germline V gene are MGHRA and YSYEKL. The CDR3 sequence is 15 residues long.

This chain uses TRBV19 with TRBJ2-7; 12 positions agree with TRBD2. Germline-derived CDR1 and CDR2 are LNHDA and SQIVND (reference sequence). With V trimmed by 4 bases and J by 6 bases, 7 bases remained unmatched. There are 15 residues in the CDR3. The CDR3, as DNA: TGTGCCAGTAGTAGCGAGACTAGCGGGAGATCCGAGCAGTACTTC. This translates into CASSSETSGRSEQYF.

This chain uses TRBV5-1 with TRBJ2-2; 8 positions agree with TRBD2. The junction had 12 bases not matched to a gene; V was cut back by 4 bases and J by 4 bases. There are 17 residues in the CDR3. Germline values: CDR1 SGHRS, CDR2 YFSETQ. This chain's CDR3 is CASSIGTLAGTTGELFF. Written as DNA, the CDR3 is TGCGCCAGCAGCATTGGAACCCTAGCGGGTACCACCGGGGAGCTGTTTTTT.

The chain links TRBV6-1 to TRBJ2-2, with D possibly matching TRBD1 (7 bases). The V and J ends lost 2 bases and 5 bases respectively, with 24 bases between them. This CDR3 is built from 19 residues. Germline V gene data show CDR1 as MNHNS and CDR2 as SASEGT. CDR3 residues: CASSESFGLRDSGTGELFF. The CDR3 nucleotides are TGTGCCAGCAGTGAAAGTTTTGGGTTGCGGGACAGTGGGACCGGGGAGCTGTTTTTT.

A single count supports this clone. This chain links TRBV27 with TRBJ2-1; TRBD2 agrees at 13 bases. This CDR3 comprises 17 residues. Unmatched junction bases numbered 8, after V lost 6 bases and J lost 3 bases. CDR1 is MNHEY, CDR2 SMNVEV, per germline (reference sequence). Here the CDR3 reads CASRILLAGGLYNEQFF. CDR3 nucleotides: TGTGCCAGCAGAATCCTACTAGCGGGAGGGCTCTACAATGAGCAGTTCTTC.

This clone came up a few times. This chain joins TRBV6-1 and TRBJ1-3; no firm D call. The V gene's germline CDR1 is MNHNS and CDR2 SASEGT. CDR3 length equals 16 residues. V lost 3 bases to trimming and J lost 0 bases, with 12 bases between them. The CDR3 here is CASSEGNGISGNTIYF. The CDR3 DNA sequence: TGTGCCAGCAGTGAGGGAAACGGGATCTCTGGAAACACCATATATTTT.

The CDR3 DNA reads TGTGCCAGCAGCATACAGGGGCTTTACGCTGAAGCTTTCTTT. Protein product: CASSIQGLYAEAFF. The chain is built from TRBV7-8 and TRBJ1-1; 7 bases align to TRBD1. Germline lookup yields CDR1 SGHVS and CDR2 FQNEAQ. The CDR3 consists of 14 residues. Trimming cost V 5 bases and J 6 bases; bases outside gene matches: 9. Full variable domain (rest looked up from reference TRBV7-8 and TRBJ1-1): GAGVSQSPRYKVAKRGQDVALRCDPISGHVSLFWYQQALGQGPEFLTYFQNEAQLDKSGLPSDRFFAERPEGSVSTLKIQRTQQEDSAVYLCASSIQGLYAEAFFGQGTRLTVV.